The entry below gives a single TCR beta chain sequence along with its context. Its matching antigen is unknown. V was shortened by 6 bases and J by 4 bases, with 15 bases between the two germline ends. There are 14 residues in the CDR3. Germline CDR1 reads MNHNS; CDR2 reads SASEGT. This specimen comes from a study of shared clonotypes between healthy human individuals. About the research overall: Per donor, three plates held CD4 naive cells, three held CD4 memory, two held CD8 naive and one held CD8 memory. Study results and limitations: It was observed that about 5% of naive CD4 clonotypes were shared across a few donors.

Deep-level running was used for the assay. Sequencing used immunoSEQ multiplex PCR; TCRdb keeps in-frame clones, though not all of them. The table lists some 2,500,000 clones, roughly 92% of them singletons. The source of this sequence is a young man in good health. Some clones in this sample may be carry-over from other donors' samples. Sequenced material: naive CD4+ T cells from PBMCs. Subset of the sample: CD45RA+ positively selected. The J gene is TRBJ1-2, the V gene TRBV6-1; a possible D gene is TRBD1 (5 bases). The CDR3 DNA sequence: TGTGCCAGCAGAACCACGACAGCCATCTATGGCTACACCTTC. It translates to CASRTTTAIYGYTF.